A selection of T cell receptor beta chains follows, all from one sample in a study of cytomegalovirus exposure and HLA in healthy donors. Sequencing was performed with immunoSEQ multiplex PCR; in TCRdb, only in-frame clones are kept and a portion is missing. The data show more than 85,000 clones, around 81% seen once. Sequences were obtained from PBMCs. The source is a woman aged 25 to 39 in good health and CMV-seronegative. Each CDR3 is given with its conserved first and last residue. The D gene is left open where the match is weak. A clone size is listed for some rows: how often the clone was seen (once, few, many), or a class if it is expanded.

d_call: TRBD1
v_call: TRBV4-2
j_call: TRBJ2-1
clone_size: few
cdr3_nt: TGTGCCAGCAGCCAAGACTATTTGGGACAGGGGCCCAAGGAGCAGTTCTTC
cdr3_aa: CASSQDYLGQGPKEQFF

d_call: TRBD2
v_call: TRBV19
j_call: TRBJ2-1
clone_size: few
cdr3_nt: TGTGCCAGTAAAACTAGCGGGAGTTTCGGTGAGCAGTTCTTC
cdr3_aa: CASKTSGSFGEQFF

d_call: -
v_call: TRBV29-1
j_call: TRBJ1-4
clone_size: -
cdr3_nt: TGCAGCGTTCGCAGGGTACCTGGGGAAAAACTGTTTTTT
cdr3_aa: CSVRRVPGEKLFF

d_call: -
v_call: TRBV5-1
j_call: TRBJ2-3
clone_size: once
cdr3_nt: TGCGCCAGCACGGAGGGTGGCACAGATACGCAGTATTTT
cdr3_aa: CASTEGGTDTQYF

d_call: TRBD2
v_call: TRBV30
j_call: TRBJ2-3
clone_size: -
cdr3_nt: TGTGCCTGGGCGACTAGCGGGAGAGCAGATACGCAGTATTTT
cdr3_aa: CAWATSGRADTQYF

d_call: -
v_call: TRBV6-4
j_call: TRBJ2-3
clone_size: -
cdr3_nt: TGTGCCAGCAGTGAAATTCCCGGGGAGACGCAGTATTTT
cdr3_aa: CASSEIPGETQYF

d_call: -
v_call: TRBV4-3
j_call: TRBJ1-1
clone_size: -
cdr3_nt: TGCGCCAGCAGCCAAGACAGGGTTCGCACTGAAGCTTTCTTT
cdr3_aa: CASSQDRVRTEAFF

d_call: -
v_call: TRBV6-5
j_call: TRBJ1-2
clone_size: -
cdr3_nt: TGTGCCAGCAGTTACTCGAAGAGACTAAACTATGGCTACACCTTC
cdr3_aa: CASSYSKRLNYGYTF

d_call: TRBD2
v_call: TRBV5-1
j_call: TRBJ2-7
clone_size: -
cdr3_nt: TGCGCCAGCAGCTTGGCACAAATGGGGAGGGAATACTCCTACGAGCAGTACTTC
cdr3_aa: CASSLAQMGREYSYEQYF

d_call: TRBD1
v_call: TRBV19
j_call: TRBJ2-1
clone_size: -
cdr3_nt: TGTGCCAGTAGTATGGGACAGGGAAGGTCCTACAATGAGCAGTTCTTC
cdr3_aa: CASSMGQGRSYNEQFF

d_call: TRBD1
v_call: TRBV6-5
j_call: TRBJ1-2
clone_size: -
cdr3_nt: TGTGCCAGCAGTTACTTACGGACAGGGGGCCTGCGGGGCTACACCTTC
cdr3_aa: CASSYLRTGGLRGYTF

d_call: -
v_call: TRBV2
j_call: TRBJ2-2
clone_size: -
cdr3_nt: TGTGCCAGCATCCCGGGAGATTACGACGCGAACACCGGGGAGCTGTTTTTT
cdr3_aa: CASIPGDYDANTGELFF

d_call: TRBD2
v_call: TRBV7-9
j_call: TRBJ2-2
clone_size: few
cdr3_nt: TGTGCCAGCAGCCCCCGCGGGCGGGAGACCGGCACCGGGGAGCTGTTTTTT
cdr3_aa: CASSPRGRETGTGELFF

d_call: TRBD2
v_call: TRBV6-5
j_call: TRBJ2-7
clone_size: -
cdr3_nt: TGTGCCAGCCATGCGCCCGGCGGGAGATACGAGCAGTACTTC
cdr3_aa: CASHAPGGRYEQYF

d_call: -
v_call: TRBV7-9
j_call: TRBJ2-7
clone_size: -
cdr3_nt: TGTCGTCGAGGTCTCTACGAGCAGTACTTC
cdr3_aa: CRRGLYEQYF

d_call: TRBD1
v_call: TRBV28
j_call: TRBJ2-7
clone_size: -
cdr3_nt: TGTGCCAGCAGTTATATTGGGACAGGGACCTACGAGCAGTACTTC
cdr3_aa: CASSYIGTGTYEQYF

d_call: -
v_call: TRBV7-2
j_call: TRBJ2-7
clone_size: -
cdr3_nt: TGTGCCAGCAGCGCCAATGGGGGGTCCTCCTACGAGCAGTACTTC
cdr3_aa: CASSANGGSSYEQYF

d_call: TRBD1
v_call: TRBV6-5
j_call: TRBJ2-7
clone_size: few
cdr3_nt: TGTGCCAGCAGTTTAGGACAGGCGAAATACGAGCAGTACTTC
cdr3_aa: CASSLGQAKYEQYF

d_call: -
v_call: TRBV6-5
j_call: TRBJ2-7
clone_size: -
cdr3_nt: TGTGCCAGCAGCCCATCCTCCTACGAGCAGTACTTC
cdr3_aa: CASSPSSYEQYF

d_call: -
v_call: TRBV11-2
j_call: TRBJ1-1
clone_size: -
cdr3_nt: TGTGCCAGCAGCTTAAATTCAGGAAACACTGAAGCTTTCTTT
cdr3_aa: CASSLNSGNTEAFF

d_call: -
v_call: TRBV7-2
j_call: TRBJ2-1
clone_size: -
cdr3_nt: TGTGCCAGCACCGTTAGCGGAGGTTACAATGAGCAGTTCTTC
cdr3_aa: CASTVSGGYNEQFF

d_call: -
v_call: TRBV14
j_call: TRBJ2-2
clone_size: -
cdr3_nt: TGTGCCAGCAGCCAAGTCAACTATATGAACACCGGGGAGCTGTTTTTT
cdr3_aa: CASSQVNYMNTGELFF

d_call: TRBD1
v_call: TRBV5-6
j_call: TRBJ2-7
clone_size: -
cdr3_nt: TGTGCCAGCAGCTTTGATACGACAGGGTCTGACGAGCAGTACTTC
cdr3_aa: CASSFDTTGSDEQYF

d_call: -
v_call: TRBV5-1
j_call: TRBJ2-1
clone_size: few
cdr3_nt: TGCGCCAGCAGCTTGGCGGGACCGGCACAGGGAATCCAGTTCTTC
cdr3_aa: CASSLAGPAQGIQFF

d_call: -
v_call: TRBV7-8
j_call: TRBJ1-1
clone_size: -
cdr3_nt: TGTGCCAGCAGCCCGACCTGGGGGGGGGAGACTGAAGCTTTCTTT
cdr3_aa: CASSPTWGGETEAFF

d_call: -
v_call: TRBV5-8
j_call: TRBJ1-5
clone_size: few
cdr3_nt: TGTGCCAGCAGCTTGGCCGACGGGAGTCAGCCCCAGCATTTT
cdr3_aa: CASSLADGSQPQHF

d_call: TRBD1
v_call: TRBV7-9
j_call: TRBJ1-4
clone_size: once
cdr3_nt: TGTGCCATAGAGGGGGCGGAAGAAAAACTGTTTTTT
cdr3_aa: CAIEGAEEKLFF

d_call: -
v_call: TRBV19
j_call: TRBJ2-7
clone_size: -
cdr3_nt: TGTGCCAGTAAAAGGGGGACGGTGGACTACGAGCAGTACTTC
cdr3_aa: CASKRGTVDYEQYF

d_call: -
v_call: TRBV18
j_call: TRBJ2-3
clone_size: few
cdr3_nt: TGTGCCAGCTCACCACCGCGGGTTACCCCCTTAGTATTAACAGATACGCAGTATTTT
cdr3_aa: CASSPPRVTPLVLTDTQYF

d_call: -
v_call: TRBV5-4
j_call: TRBJ1-1
clone_size: -
cdr3_nt: TGTGCCAGCAGCTTGGAGGGGTCGAGTACCGAAGCTTTCTTT
cdr3_aa: CASSLEGSSTEAFF

d_call: -
v_call: TRBV5-8
j_call: TRBJ2-1
clone_size: -
cdr3_nt: TGTGCCAGCAGGTTCGCTCTAGCTGGGAGTAAGGGATTTGGAAATGAGCAGTTCTTC
cdr3_aa: CASRFALAGSKGFGNEQFF

d_call: TRBD2
v_call: TRBV11-2
j_call: TRBJ2-7
clone_size: -
cdr3_nt: TGTGCCAGCAGCTTGCAAGCGGGAGGCTGGACCAACGAGCAGTACTTC
cdr3_aa: CASSLQAGGWTNEQYF

d_call: -
v_call: TRBV27
j_call: TRBJ2-7
clone_size: -
cdr3_nt: TGTGCCAGCAGTTTATTTGGGAGCACCTACGAGCAGTACTTC
cdr3_aa: CASSLFGSTYEQYF

d_call: -
v_call: TRBV28
j_call: TRBJ1-1
clone_size: once
cdr3_nt: TGTGCCAGCAGTTTACCGGGTCTGCGGGGCCGCGAAACTGAAGCTTTCTTT
cdr3_aa: CASSLPGLRGRETEAFF

d_call: -
v_call: TRBV7-2
j_call: TRBJ2-5
clone_size: -
cdr3_nt: TGTGCCAGCAGCTTAGTAGGCGGCAGTGAGACCCAGTACTTC
cdr3_aa: CASSLVGGSETQYF

d_call: -
v_call: TRBV4-1
j_call: TRBJ1-1
clone_size: -
cdr3_nt: TGCGCCAGCAGCCAAATCTTTGTTGGCCCCCTCTCTGAAGCTTTCTTT
cdr3_aa: CASSQIFVGPLSEAFF

d_call: -
v_call: TRBV19
j_call: TRBJ1-5
clone_size: -
cdr3_nt: TGTGCCAGTAGTATCCCACAGGGTGGTATCCAGCCCCAGCATTTT
cdr3_aa: CASSIPQGGIQPQHF

d_call: TRBD2
v_call: TRBV4-3
j_call: TRBJ2-3
clone_size: -
cdr3_nt: TGCGCCAGCAGCCCATACTACCCCGGACTAGCGGGAGAGACAGATACGCAGTATTTT
cdr3_aa: CASSPYYPGLAGETDTQYF

d_call: TRBD1
v_call: TRBV27
j_call: TRBJ1-1
clone_size: -
cdr3_nt: TGTGCCAGCAGTTCAGGGACAGGGGGAAACACTGAAGCTTTCTTT
cdr3_aa: CASSSGTGGNTEAFF

d_call: TRBD1
v_call: TRBV11-3
j_call: TRBJ2-3
clone_size: -
cdr3_nt: TGTGCCAGCAGCCACAGGGGAGTCACAGATACGCAGTATTTT
cdr3_aa: CASSHRGVTDTQYF

d_call: TRBD2
v_call: TRBV6-6
j_call: TRBJ2-1
clone_size: -
cdr3_nt: TGTGCCAGCAGCCCCACGGGGAGGGACAATGAGCAGTTCTTC
cdr3_aa: CASSPTGRDNEQFF

d_call: -
v_call: TRBV7-9
j_call: TRBJ2-7
clone_size: -
cdr3_nt: TGTGCCAGCAGCCGTCAGGGCATCGCTTACGAGCAGTACTTC
cdr3_aa: CASSRQGIAYEQYF

d_call: TRBD1
v_call: TRBV5-1
j_call: TRBJ2-3
clone_size: -
cdr3_nt: TGCGCCAGCAGCTTGGAGACAGGGGGAGCCACAGATACGCAGTATTTT
cdr3_aa: CASSLETGGATDTQYF

d_call: TRBD1
v_call: TRBV18
j_call: TRBJ2-2
clone_size: few
cdr3_nt: TGTGCCAGCTCACCAAGGACAGGGGATACCGGGGAGCTGTTTTTT
cdr3_aa: CASSPRTGDTGELFF

d_call: -
v_call: TRBV29-1
j_call: TRBJ1-4
clone_size: -
cdr3_nt: TGCAGCGGCGGATACCTAGGTGAAAAACTGTTTTTT
cdr3_aa: CSGGYLGEKLFF

d_call: TRBD2
v_call: TRBV27
j_call: TRBJ2-5
clone_size: -
cdr3_nt: TGTGCCAGCAGTCCGCTAGCGGGTATTCAAGAGACCCAGTACTTC
cdr3_aa: CASSPLAGIQETQYF

d_call: -
v_call: TRBV15
j_call: TRBJ2-7
clone_size: -
cdr3_nt: TGTGCCACCAGCAGAGAACAGTACCACGAGCAGTACTTC
cdr3_aa: CATSREQYHEQYF

d_call: TRBD1
v_call: TRBV4-2
j_call: TRBJ2-2
clone_size: -
cdr3_nt: TGTGCCAGCAAACAACAGGGGACAGGGGTCGCCGGGGAGCTGTTTTTT
cdr3_aa: CASKQQGTGVAGELFF

d_call: -
v_call: TRBV7-8
j_call: TRBJ1-3
clone_size: few
cdr3_nt: TGTGCCAGCAGCTCTCTTTTGGGGAGTGGAAACACCATATATTTT
cdr3_aa: CASSSLLGSGNTIYF

d_call: TRBD2
v_call: TRBV19
j_call: TRBJ2-1
clone_size: -
cdr3_nt: TGTGCCACCCGAAGAGGCGGGAGGCCTACTTCCTACAATGAGCAGTTCTTC
cdr3_aa: CATRRGGRPTSYNEQFF

d_call: TRBD1
v_call: TRBV9
j_call: TRBJ2-2
clone_size: once
cdr3_nt: TGTGCCAGCAGCGTAGCGACAGGGGACACCGGGGAGCTGTTTTTT
cdr3_aa: CASSVATGDTGELFF

d_call: TRBD1
v_call: TRBV10-3
j_call: TRBJ2-1
clone_size: -
cdr3_nt: TGTGCCATCAGTGAGTCGATTAGGTCCAGGGGGCAAGGAAATGAGCAGTTCTTC
cdr3_aa: CAISESIRSRGQGNEQFF

d_call: -
v_call: TRBV29-1
j_call: TRBJ2-3
clone_size: -
cdr3_nt: TGCAGCGTTGCCAACCTTCGCGGGGCAGATACGCAGTATTTT
cdr3_aa: CSVANLRGADTQYF

d_call: -
v_call: TRBV14
j_call: TRBJ2-5
clone_size: -
cdr3_nt: TGTGCCAGCAGCCCCCTCCGAGGGCAAATAGGAGAGACCCAGTACTTC
cdr3_aa: CASSPLRGQIGETQYF

d_call: TRBD2
v_call: TRBV7-2
j_call: TRBJ2-7
clone_size: -
cdr3_nt: TGTGCCAGCAGCCCCCGAACTAGCGGGAGCCCCGAGCAGTACTTC
cdr3_aa: CASSPRTSGSPEQYF

d_call: -
v_call: TRBV15
j_call: TRBJ2-2
clone_size: -
cdr3_nt: TGTGCCACCAGCGGATACGGGGGTACCGGGGAGCTGTTTTTT
cdr3_aa: CATSGYGGTGELFF

d_call: TRBD1
v_call: TRBV18
j_call: TRBJ1-3
clone_size: -
cdr3_nt: TGTGCCAGCTCACCAGGACAGGCACAGGATGGAAACACCATATATTTT
cdr3_aa: CASSPGQAQDGNTIYF